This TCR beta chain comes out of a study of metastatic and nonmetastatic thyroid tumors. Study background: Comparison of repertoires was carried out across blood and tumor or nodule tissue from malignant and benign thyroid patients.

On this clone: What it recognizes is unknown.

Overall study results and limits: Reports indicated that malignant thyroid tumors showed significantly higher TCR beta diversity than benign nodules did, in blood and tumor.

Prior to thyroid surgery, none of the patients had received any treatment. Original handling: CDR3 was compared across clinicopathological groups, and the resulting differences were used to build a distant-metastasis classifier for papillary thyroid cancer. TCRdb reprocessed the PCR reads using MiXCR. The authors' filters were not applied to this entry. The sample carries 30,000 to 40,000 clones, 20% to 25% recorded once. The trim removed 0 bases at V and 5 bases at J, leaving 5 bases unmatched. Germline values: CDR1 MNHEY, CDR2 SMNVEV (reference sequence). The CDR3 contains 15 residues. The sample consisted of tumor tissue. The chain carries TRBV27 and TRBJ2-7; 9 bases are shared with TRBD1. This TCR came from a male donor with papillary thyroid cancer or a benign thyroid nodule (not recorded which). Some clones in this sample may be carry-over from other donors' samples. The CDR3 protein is CASSLSPTGGNEQYF. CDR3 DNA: TGTGCCAGCAGTTTATCGCCCACAGGGGGCAACGAGCAGTACTTC.